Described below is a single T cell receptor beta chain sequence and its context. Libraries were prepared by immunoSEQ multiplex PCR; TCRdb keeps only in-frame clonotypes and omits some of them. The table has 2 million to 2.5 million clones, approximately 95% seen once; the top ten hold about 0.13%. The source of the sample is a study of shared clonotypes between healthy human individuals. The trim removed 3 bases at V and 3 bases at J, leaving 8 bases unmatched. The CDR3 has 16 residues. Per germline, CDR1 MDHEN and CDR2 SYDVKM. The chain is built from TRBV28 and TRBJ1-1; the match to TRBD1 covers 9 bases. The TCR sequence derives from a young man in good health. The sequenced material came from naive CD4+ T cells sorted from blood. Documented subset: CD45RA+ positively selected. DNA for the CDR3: TGTGCCAGCAGTTTTCTTCCGGGACAGGGAGACACTGAAGCTTTCTTT. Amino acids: CASSFLPGQGDTEAFF.